The rows below give T cell receptor beta chains drawn from one sample of a study of T cells in Graves' hyperthyroidism and ophthalmopathy. MiXCR was run by TCRdb on the multiplex PCR reads, yielding one entry per CDR3 protein. The sample lists 490,000 or so distinct CDR3 sequences, about 20% occurring once. Sequencing was done on a sample of blood. These receptors were collected from a man between 35 and 55 years old with Graves' ophthalmopathy. Each CDR3 is given with its conserved first and last residue. Each record gives: J gene, clone size, D gene, V gene, CDR3 DNA, CDR3 protein. A D gene is named only where the DNA matches it firmly. Clone size appears in some rows only: once, few, many, or a class for an expanded clone.

J gene: TRBJ2-7; clone size: .; D gene: .; V gene: TRBV28; CDR3 DNA: TGTGCCAGCAGTCTCTATGCCCCGACCTACGAGCAGTACTTC; CDR3 protein: CASSLYAPTYEQYF
J gene: TRBJ2-1; clone size: few; D gene: .; V gene: TRBV6-2/TRBV6-3; CDR3 DNA: TGTGCCAGCAGTCATCTAGGGTCCGCGGATGAGCAGTTCTTC; CDR3 protein: CASSHLGSADEQFF
J gene: TRBJ2-2; clone size: many; D gene: TRBD1; V gene: TRBV28; CDR3 DNA: TGTGCCAGCAGTCCCTCAGGAGCAGGGGGTACCGGGGAGCTGTTTTTT; CDR3 protein: CASSPSGAGGTGELFF
J gene: TRBJ2-7; clone size: many; D gene: TRBD1; V gene: TRBV28; CDR3 DNA: TGTGCCAGCAGTCAAACACAGGGGGTAAGCTACGAGCAGTACTTC; CDR3 protein: CASSQTQGVSYEQYF
J gene: TRBJ1-1; clone size: few; D gene: TRBD1; V gene: TRBV2; CDR3 DNA: TGTGCCAGCAGTCCGGACAGGGATGGAACTGAAGCTTTCTTT; CDR3 protein: CASSPDRDGTEAFF
J gene: TRBJ2-2; clone size: .; D gene: .; V gene: TRBV11-3; CDR3 DNA: TGTGCCAGCAGCCCCTCGGGCGGACTAAGCCGGGAGCTGTTTTTT; CDR3 protein: CASSPSGGLSRELFF
J gene: TRBJ2-3; clone size: few; D gene: TRBD2; V gene: TRBV7-6; CDR3 DNA: TGTGCCAGCAGCTTAGCTAGCGGGAGGGTAACAGATACGCAGTATTTT; CDR3 protein: CASSLASGRVTDTQYF
J gene: TRBJ2-1; clone size: many; D gene: TRBD1; V gene: TRBV15; CDR3 DNA: TGTGCCACCAGCGGCCGGGACAGGGGAGTTGAGTACAATGAGCAGTTCTTC; CDR3 protein: CATSGRDRGVEYNEQFF
J gene: TRBJ2-3; clone size: many; D gene: .; V gene: TRBV7-8; CDR3 DNA: TGTGCCAGCAGCTTAAGGCGGGACGGGTCAGATACGCAGTATTTT; CDR3 protein: CASSLRRDGSDTQYF
J gene: TRBJ2-2; clone size: .; D gene: .; V gene: TRBV6-5; CDR3 DNA: TGTGCCAGCAGTTACTTAATTGGGATCACCGGGGAGCTGTTTTTT; CDR3 protein: CASSYLIGITGELFF
J gene: TRBJ2-1; clone size: .; D gene: TRBD1; V gene: TRBV6-1; CDR3 DNA: TGTGCCGGACAGGCGAACACCTACAATGAGCAGTTCTTC; CDR3 protein: CAGQANTYNEQFF
J gene: TRBJ2-1; clone size: few; D gene: TRBD2; V gene: TRBV12-3/TRBV12-4; CDR3 DNA: TGTGCCAGCAAAGCGGGAGACAATGAGCAGTTCTTC; CDR3 protein: CASKAGDNEQFF
J gene: TRBJ1-2; clone size: few; D gene: .; V gene: TRBV5-8; CDR3 DNA: TGTGCCAGCAGCGCTGGGGAAGGGTCACATTCCACCTTC; CDR3 protein: CASSAGEGSHSTF
J gene: TRBJ2-1; clone size: many; D gene: .; V gene: TRBV7-2; CDR3 DNA: TGTGCCAGCAGCTTATTGTGGTTAAACAATGAGCAGTTCTTC; CDR3 protein: CASSLLWLNNEQFF
J gene: TRBJ1-2; clone size: few; D gene: .; V gene: TRBV30; CDR3 DNA: TGTGCCTGGCGGGGATCCTATGGCTACACCTTC; CDR3 protein: CAWRGSYGYTF
J gene: TRBJ2-3; clone size: few; D gene: .; V gene: TRBV29-1; CDR3 DNA: TGCAGCGTTCAACCTAGCACAGATACGCAGTATTTT; CDR3 protein: CSVQPSTDTQYF
J gene: TRBJ2-3; clone size: .; D gene: TRBD2; V gene: TRBV5-1; CDR3 DNA: TGCGCCAGCAGCTTGAAAAGCGGGGGACGAGATACGCAGTATTTT; CDR3 protein: CASSLKSGGRDTQYF
J gene: TRBJ2-1; clone size: many; D gene: TRBD2; V gene: TRBV28; CDR3 DNA: TGTGCCAGCAGTTCCCCAGGGGGACTAGCGTACAATGAGCAGTTCTTC; CDR3 protein: CASSSPGGLAYNEQFF
J gene: TRBJ2-1; clone size: .; D gene: TRBD2; V gene: TRBV4-2; CDR3 DNA: TGTGCCAGCAGCCACCCCAGCGGGAGGTATGACAATGAGCAGTTCTTC; CDR3 protein: CASSHPSGRYDNEQFF
J gene: TRBJ1-2; clone size: few; D gene: .; V gene: TRBV5-1; CDR3 DNA: TGCGCCAGCAGTCCCTCTGGGCAGGGAATTTTGGGCTACACCTTC; CDR3 protein: CASSPSGQGILGYTF
J gene: TRBJ2-7; clone size: many; D gene: TRBD2; V gene: TRBV5-1; CDR3 DNA: TGCGCCAGCAGCAGAGAACCGACTAGCGGGAGTGGCGAGCAGTACTTC; CDR3 protein: CASSREPTSGSGEQYF
J gene: TRBJ2-1; clone size: .; D gene: .; V gene: TRBV12-3/TRBV12-4; CDR3 DNA: TGTGCCAGCAGAGGTCCCAACGAGCAGTTCTTC; CDR3 protein: CASRGPNEQFF
J gene: TRBJ1-1; clone size: many; D gene: .; V gene: TRBV5-1; CDR3 DNA: TGCGCCAGCAGTCCCGCCGGAGGGCGCCTGAACACTGAAGCTTTCTTT; CDR3 protein: CASSPAGGRLNTEAFF
J gene: TRBJ1-1; clone size: few; D gene: .; V gene: TRBV20-1; CDR3 DNA: TGCAGTGCCCCACAGGAAGTTGTGGCTTTCTTT; CDR3 protein: CSAPQEVVAFF
J gene: TRBJ2-7; clone size: .; D gene: TRBD1; V gene: TRBV7-2; CDR3 DNA: TGTGCCAGCAGCCGAGGACAGGGCCAACTCGGGCAGTACTTC; CDR3 protein: CASSRGQGQLGQYF
J gene: TRBJ2-3; clone size: .; D gene: .; V gene: TRBV30; CDR3 DNA: TGTGCCTGGCTGCAGTCAGATACGCAGTATTTT; CDR3 protein: CAWLQSDTQYF
J gene: TRBJ1-1; clone size: .; D gene: TRBD1; V gene: TRBV7-9; CDR3 DNA: TGTGCCAGCAGCAAACAGGGGAGCGGTGAAGCTTTCTTT; CDR3 protein: CASSKQGSGEAFF
J gene: TRBJ2-7; clone size: many; D gene: .; V gene: TRBV28; CDR3 DNA: TGTGCCAGCAGTTCCCCCGCAGGGAACTCCTACGAGCAGTACTTC; CDR3 protein: CASSSPAGNSYEQYF
J gene: TRBJ1-2; clone size: few; D gene: TRBD1; V gene: TRBV6-1; CDR3 DNA: TGTGCCAGCAGACCAGGACAGGGGACCTATGGCTACACCTTC; CDR3 protein: CASRPGQGTYGYTF
J gene: TRBJ2-4; clone size: .; D gene: TRBD2; V gene: TRBV6-5; CDR3 DNA: TGTGCCAGCAGTTATAGCGCGGGAGGGCCTTCCAAAAACATTCAGTACTTC; CDR3 protein: CASSYSAGGPSKNIQYF
J gene: TRBJ2-7; clone size: few; D gene: .; V gene: TRBV6-1; CDR3 DNA: TGTGCCAGCTCGGTCGGGGGCTACGAGCAGTACTTC; CDR3 protein: CASSVGGYEQYF
J gene: TRBJ1-5; clone size: .; D gene: .; V gene: TRBV28; CDR3 DNA: TGTGCCAGCAGGAGGGCGAGTCCCCCCCTGCCCCAGCATTTT; CDR3 protein: CASRRASPPLPQHF
J gene: TRBJ2-1; clone size: many; D gene: TRBD2; V gene: TRBV11-2; CDR3 DNA: TGTGCCAGCAGCTTGGGAGGGCCCTACAATGAGCAGTTCTTC; CDR3 protein: CASSLGGPYNEQFF
J gene: TRBJ1-1; clone size: .; D gene: .; V gene: TRBV13; CDR3 DNA: TGTGCCAGCAGCTACCCTCGAGGGTCGGCTGAAGCTTTCTTT; CDR3 protein: CASSYPRGSAEAFF
J gene: TRBJ1-6; clone size: few; D gene: TRBD1; V gene: TRBV7-2; CDR3 DNA: TGTGCCAGCAGCTTCTCCGGGACAGATAATTCACCCCTCCACTTT; CDR3 protein: CASSFSGTDNSPLHF
J gene: TRBJ2-1; clone size: few; D gene: .; V gene: TRBV13; CDR3 DNA: TGTGCCAGCAGCGTCCTAGGAAGGATAAATGAGCAGTTCTTC; CDR3 protein: CASSVLGRINEQFF
J gene: TRBJ2-7; clone size: few; D gene: TRBD1; V gene: TRBV6-1; CDR3 DNA: TGTGCCAGCACTCTAGGACAGGGGGTAGGCGAGCAGTACTTC; CDR3 protein: CASTLGQGVGEQYF
J gene: TRBJ2-3; clone size: few; D gene: TRBD1; V gene: TRBV2; CDR3 DNA: TGTGCCAGCAGTTACTTGGGACAGGCGCAGTATTTT; CDR3 protein: CASSYLGQAQYF
J gene: TRBJ1-2; clone size: few; D gene: .; V gene: TRBV5-1; CDR3 DNA: TGCGCCAGCAGCTTGGACGGCAGAACTTTCTATGGCTACACCTTC; CDR3 protein: CASSLDGRTFYGYTF
J gene: TRBJ2-7; clone size: .; D gene: TRBD2; V gene: TRBV6-2/TRBV6-3; CDR3 DNA: TGTGCCAGCAGCTACACGGCCGGGACTAGCGGGATCTGGACCTACGAGCAGTACTTC; CDR3 protein: CASSYTAGTSGIWTYEQYF
J gene: TRBJ1-2; clone size: .; D gene: .; V gene: TRBV5-5; CDR3 DNA: TGTGCCAGCAGCCCTTCTCAAAGAGGGACTAACTATGGCTACACCTTC; CDR3 protein: CASSPSQRGTNYGYTF
J gene: TRBJ2-5; clone size: many; D gene: .; V gene: TRBV20-1; CDR3 DNA: TGCAGTGCGGTGCGACGGGGTTCCTTGGGCTCCGAAGAGACCCAGTACTTC; CDR3 protein: CSAVRRGSLGSEETQYF
J gene: TRBJ2-7; clone size: once; D gene: .; V gene: TRBV2; CDR3 DNA: TGTGCCAGCAGTGACTTAATCACCTCCAACGAGCAGTACTTC; CDR3 protein: CASSDLITSNEQYF
J gene: TRBJ2-3; clone size: .; D gene: TRBD1; V gene: TRBV20-1; CDR3 DNA: TGCAGTGGGGGTGACAGGGATGGGGTAGATACGCAGTATTTT; CDR3 protein: CSGGDRDGVDTQYF